This T cell receptor beta chain was profiled in a study of T-cell reconstitution after alpha-beta-depleted transplantation in children. The table lists this clonotype with many counts. Its target is unknown. Overall study findings and caveats: Diversity and T-cell counts at one year after transplant derived mostly from new T cells.

Germline CDR1 reads SEHNR; CDR2 reads FQNEAQ (reference sequence). The CDR3 runs 14 residues. V was cut by 1 base and J by 0 bases, with 4 bases left in between. Unique molecular identifiers were used in preparing the TCRbeta library. Via MiXCR, TCRdb re-called the PCR reads, giving one row per CDR3 protein. The repertoire includes more than 400,000 distinct CDR3 sequences, about an eighth of them detected once, and 14% sits in the top ten. The receptor's source is a female patient between 2 and 15 years old who had a stem cell transplant for aplastic anemia, so the T cells may come from the graft donor. The chain employs TRBV7-9 and TRBJ2-1; D gene unclear. Material: PBMCs, mostly from graft donor cells, obtained 180 days after TCRalphabeta/CD19-depleted stem cell transplant. The CDR3 DNA reads TGTGCCAGCAGCTTAGGCAGCTCCTACAATGAGCAGTTCTTC. Protein: CASSLGSSYNEQFF.